This T cell receptor beta chain stems from a study of blood T cell repertoires in COVID-19. On the study more broadly: Specimens from acute and convalescent COVID-19 originated in the United States, Italy and Spain.

Methods used by the authors: Amplification from reference gene primers served as the basis for estimated nucleated cell counts. TCRdb's table, derived via immunoSEQ multiplex PCR, lists solely in-frame clones and lacks some. The V and J calls and clone size come from that table; D and trimming were worked out from the DNA. The sample includes roughly 290,000 clones, around four fifths of them seen just once. The length of the CDR3 is 15 residues. The ends were cut back, 0 bases at V and 7 bases at J, with 15 bases in the middle. Looked up from germline, CDR1 is ENHRY and CDR2 is SYGVKD. The V and J genes are TRBV10-3 and TRBJ1-1, with D uncertain. The TCR comes from a woman aged 45-65 years with active or convalescent COVID-19. Sequenced sample: peripheral blood. CDR3 nucleotides: TGTGCCATCAGTGAGTCCCAGGCGTCCAGTCTTGAAGCTTTCTTT. The encoded protein is CAISESQASSLEAFF.